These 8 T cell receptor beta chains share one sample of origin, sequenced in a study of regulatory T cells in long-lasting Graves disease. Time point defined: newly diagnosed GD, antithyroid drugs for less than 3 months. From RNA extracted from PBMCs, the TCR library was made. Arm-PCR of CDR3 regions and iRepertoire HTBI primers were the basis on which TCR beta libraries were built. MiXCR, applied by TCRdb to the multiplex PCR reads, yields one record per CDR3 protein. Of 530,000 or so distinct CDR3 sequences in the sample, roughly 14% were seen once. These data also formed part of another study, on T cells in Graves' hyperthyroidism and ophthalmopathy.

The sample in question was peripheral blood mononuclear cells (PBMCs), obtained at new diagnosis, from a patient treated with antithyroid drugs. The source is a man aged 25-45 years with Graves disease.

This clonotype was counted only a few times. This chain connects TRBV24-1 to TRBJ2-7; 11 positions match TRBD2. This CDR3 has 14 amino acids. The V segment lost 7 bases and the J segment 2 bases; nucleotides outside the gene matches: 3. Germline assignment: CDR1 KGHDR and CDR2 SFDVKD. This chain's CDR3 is CATRGTSGAYEQYF. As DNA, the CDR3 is TGTGCCACCAGGGGGACTAGCGGAGCCTACGAGCAGTACTTC.

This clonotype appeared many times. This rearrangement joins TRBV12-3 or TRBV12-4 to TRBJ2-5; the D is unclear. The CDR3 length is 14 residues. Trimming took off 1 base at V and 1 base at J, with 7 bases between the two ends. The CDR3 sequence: CASSLGAAQETQYF. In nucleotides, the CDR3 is TGTGCCAGCAGTTTAGGGGCGGCCCAAGAGACCCAGTACTTC.

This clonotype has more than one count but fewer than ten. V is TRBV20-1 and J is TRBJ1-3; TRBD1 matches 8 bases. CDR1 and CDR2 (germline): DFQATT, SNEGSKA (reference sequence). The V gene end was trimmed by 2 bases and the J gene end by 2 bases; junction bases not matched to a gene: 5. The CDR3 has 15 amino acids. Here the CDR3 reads CSARPDRGPGNTIYF. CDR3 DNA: TGCAGTGCTAGACCCGACAGGGGACCTGGAAACACCATATATTTT.

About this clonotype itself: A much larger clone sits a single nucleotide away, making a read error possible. CDR3 nucleotides: TGCAGTGCTGAGACGCCGCTAGCGGCCACAGATACGCAGTGTTTT. Residues: CSAETPLAATDTQCF. J is TRBJ2-3 and V is TRBV20-1, with 7 bases lining up with TRBD2. This CDR3 has 15 amino acids. Per the germline V gene, CDR1 is DFQATT and CDR2 is SNEGSKA (reference sequence).

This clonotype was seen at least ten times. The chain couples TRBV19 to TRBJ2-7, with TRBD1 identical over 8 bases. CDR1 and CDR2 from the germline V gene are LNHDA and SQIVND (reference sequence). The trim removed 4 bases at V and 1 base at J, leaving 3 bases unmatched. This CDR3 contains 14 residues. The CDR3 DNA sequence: TGTGCCAGTAGTAACGGACAGGGATCCTACGAGCAGTACTTC. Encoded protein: CASSNGQGSYEQYF. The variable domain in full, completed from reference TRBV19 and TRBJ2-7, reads DGGITQSPKYLFRKEGQNVTLSCEQNLNHDAMYWYRQDPGQGLRLIYYSQIVNDFQKGDIAEGYSVSREKKESFPLTVTSAQKNPTAFYLCASSNGQGSYEQYFGPGTRLTVT.

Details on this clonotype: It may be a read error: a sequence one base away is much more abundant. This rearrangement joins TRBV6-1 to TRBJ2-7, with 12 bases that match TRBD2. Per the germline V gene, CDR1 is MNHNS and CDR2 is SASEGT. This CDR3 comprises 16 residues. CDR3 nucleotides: TGTGCCAGCAGTGAAGCCCCGACTAGCGGGAGACCCGAGCAGCACTTC. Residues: CASSEAPTSGRPEQHF.

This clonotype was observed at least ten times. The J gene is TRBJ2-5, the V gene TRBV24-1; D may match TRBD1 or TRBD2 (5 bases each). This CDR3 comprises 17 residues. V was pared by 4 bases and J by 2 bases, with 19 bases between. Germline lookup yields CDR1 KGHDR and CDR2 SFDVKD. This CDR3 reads CATSDGRVTRQQETQYF. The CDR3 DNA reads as TGTGCCACCAGTGACGGTCGCGTTACTAGACAGCAAGAGACCCAGTACTTC.

The CDR3 DNA sequence: TGTGCCAGCAGCTTCCGACAGGCCACTAGCTATGGCTACACCTTC. This gives the protein CASSFRQATSYGYTF. The chain links TRBV11-1 to TRBJ1-2; D is possibly TRBD1 (6 bases). Trimming left V 3 bases short and J 4 bases short, with 15 bases between. This CDR3 is built from 15 residues. Germline assignment: CDR1 SGHAT and CDR2 FQDESV (reference sequence).